This is a list of T cell receptor beta chains from one sample in a study of T cells in Graves' hyperthyroidism and ophthalmopathy. TCRdb re-derived calls from the multiplex PCR reads in MiXCR, one entry per CDR3 protein. This table has 75,000 to 100,000 distinct CDR3 sequences, just over 50% appearing once. Material: blood. All receptors come from a woman in her thirties or forties with Graves' hyperthyroidism. Each CDR3 is given with its conserved first and last residue. D genes are given only for firm matches. Clone size is stated in some rows and not others, as once, few, many or a class when expanded.

j_call: TRBJ1-1
clone_size: -
v_call: TRBV29-1
d_call: TRBD1
cdr3_aa: CSVRGTENTEAFF
cdr3_nt: TGCAGCGTGCGCGGGACAGAGAACACTGAAGCTTTCTTT

j_call: TRBJ1-4
clone_size: -
v_call: TRBV9
d_call: TRBD1
cdr3_aa: CASSPTGGRIANEKLFF
cdr3_nt: TGTGCCAGCAGTCCGACAGGGGGGAGAATAGCTAATGAAAAACTGTTTTTT

j_call: TRBJ1-1
clone_size: -
v_call: TRBV20-1
d_call: -
cdr3_aa: CSARDPGTEAFF
cdr3_nt: TGCAGTGCTAGAGATCCCGGGACTGAAGCTTTCTTT

j_call: TRBJ2-2
clone_size: -
v_call: TRBV20-1
d_call: TRBD2
cdr3_aa: CSARDLGGSRVGELFF
cdr3_nt: TGCAGTGCTAGAGATTTGGGCGGGAGCAGGGTCGGGGAGCTGTTTTTT

j_call: TRBJ2-5
clone_size: many
v_call: TRBV20-1
d_call: -
cdr3_aa: CSAPKMGAQETQYF
cdr3_nt: TGCAGTGCCCCTAAGATGGGGGCCCAAGAGACCCAGTACTTC

j_call: TRBJ1-1
clone_size: many
v_call: TRBV19
d_call: -
cdr3_aa: CASSAGRRNTEAFF
cdr3_nt: TGTGCCAGTAGTGCTGGACGGAGAAACACTGAAGCTTTCTTT

j_call: TRBJ1-2
clone_size: -
v_call: TRBV7-8
d_call: TRBD1
cdr3_aa: CASRRDRGLDGYTF
cdr3_nt: TGTGCCAGCAGGCGGGACAGGGGGTTGGATGGCTACACCTTC

j_call: TRBJ1-2
clone_size: once
v_call: TRBV20-1
d_call: -
cdr3_aa: CSAHPSGSYTF
cdr3_nt: TGCAGTGCTCACCCTAGCGGGAGCTACACCTTC

j_call: TRBJ2-5
clone_size: -
v_call: TRBV7-9
d_call: -
cdr3_aa: CASSLGGDQYF
cdr3_nt: TGTGCCAGCAGCTTAGGGGGGGACCAGTACTTC

j_call: TRBJ2-7
clone_size: -
v_call: TRBV7-2
d_call: -
cdr3_aa: CASSQAFGVATYEQYF
cdr3_nt: TGCGCCAGCAGCCAGGCGTTCGGGGTAGCTACCTACGAGCAGTACTTC

j_call: TRBJ1-2
clone_size: many
v_call: TRBV6-1
d_call: -
cdr3_aa: CASSVQDYGYTF
cdr3_nt: TGTGCCAGCAGTGTCCAAGACTATGGCTACACCTTC

j_call: TRBJ1-1
clone_size: many
v_call: TRBV7-2
d_call: TRBD1
cdr3_aa: CASTLTGGTEAFF
cdr3_nt: TGTGCCAGCACCCTTACAGGGGGCACTGAAGCTTTCTTT

j_call: TRBJ2-3
clone_size: many
v_call: TRBV10-3
d_call: TRBD2
cdr3_aa: CAIRFGTSGTDTQYF
cdr3_nt: TGTGCCATCAGATTCGGGACTAGCGGCACAGATACGCAGTATTTT

j_call: TRBJ1-2
clone_size: -
v_call: TRBV25-1
d_call: -
cdr3_aa: CASSGDYGYTF
cdr3_nt: TGTGCCAGCAGTGGCGACTATGGCTACACCTTC

j_call: TRBJ2-6
clone_size: -
v_call: TRBV20-1
d_call: -
cdr3_aa: CSASFYRAGQSEAF
cdr3_nt: TGCAGTGCTAGTTTTTACCGCGCCGGACAATCGGAAGCTTTC

j_call: TRBJ2-7
clone_size: many
v_call: TRBV7-8
d_call: TRBD2
cdr3_aa: CASSSARLAGSYYEQYF
cdr3_nt: TGTGCCAGCAGCTCGGCACGACTAGCGGGAAGTTACTACGAGCAGTACTTC

j_call: TRBJ2-5
clone_size: few
v_call: TRBV5-1
d_call: -
cdr3_aa: CASSLLPQYF
cdr3_nt: TGCGCCAGCAGCCTCCTGCCCCAGTACTTC

j_call: TRBJ2-7
clone_size: -
v_call: TRBV20-1
d_call: TRBD2
cdr3_aa: CSARDQRGTYEQYF
cdr3_nt: TGCAGTGCTAGAGATCAGCGGGGGACCTACGAGCAGTACTTC

j_call: TRBJ2-7
clone_size: -
v_call: TRBV10-3
d_call: TRBD1
cdr3_aa: CAISVASGQRPYEQYF
cdr3_nt: TGTGCCATCAGTGTGGCATCGGGACAGCGACCATACGAGCAGTACTTC

j_call: TRBJ2-6
clone_size: -
v_call: TRBV29-1
d_call: TRBD1
cdr3_aa: CSVEGGTGVLTF
cdr3_nt: TGCAGCGTTGAAGGGGGGACAGGGGTCCTGACTTTC

j_call: TRBJ2-7
clone_size: once
v_call: TRBV20-1
d_call: -
cdr3_aa: CSAIFGGTRNEQYF
cdr3_nt: TGCAGTGCTATATTCGGCGGGACAAGGAACGAGCAGTACTTC

j_call: TRBJ2-5
clone_size: -
v_call: TRBV14
d_call: TRBD2
cdr3_aa: CASSRLARQETQYF
cdr3_nt: TGTGCCAGCAGCCGACTAGCACGGCAAGAGACCCAGTACTTC

j_call: TRBJ2-5
clone_size: many
v_call: TRBV20-1
d_call: -
cdr3_aa: CSAREQKTQYF
cdr3_nt: TGCAGTGCTAGGGAGCAGAAGACCCAGTACTTC

j_call: TRBJ2-7
clone_size: many
v_call: TRBV12-3/TRBV12-4
d_call: TRBD1
cdr3_aa: CASSTAQPGQGEEQYF
cdr3_nt: TGTGCCAGCAGTACCGCCCAACCGGGACAGGGGGAAGAGCAGTACTTC

j_call: TRBJ2-6
clone_size: medium-sized
v_call: TRBV20-1
d_call: -
cdr3_aa: CSAPSTSGANVLTF
cdr3_nt: TGCAGTGCCCCCTCAACCTCTGGGGCCAACGTCCTGACTTTC

j_call: TRBJ2-3
clone_size: -
v_call: TRBV13
d_call: TRBD2
cdr3_aa: CASSLSGSGYTQYF
cdr3_nt: TGTGCCAGCAGCTTAAGCGGGAGTGGATATACGCAGTATTTT

j_call: TRBJ1-1
clone_size: many
v_call: TRBV10-3
d_call: TRBD1
cdr3_aa: CAITAGGRHTEAFF
cdr3_nt: TGTGCCATCACTGCAGGGGGAAGACACACTGAAGCTTTCTTT

j_call: TRBJ2-7
clone_size: -
v_call: TRBV7-9
d_call: TRBD1
cdr3_aa: CASSVGQEYEQYF
cdr3_nt: TGTGCCAGCAGCGTGGGACAGGAATACGAGCAGTACTTC

j_call: TRBJ1-5
clone_size: many
v_call: TRBV20-1
d_call: -
cdr3_aa: CSARWISNQPQHF
cdr3_nt: TGCAGTGCTAGATGGATAAGCAATCAGCCCCAGCATTTT

j_call: TRBJ1-1
clone_size: few
v_call: TRBV5-1
d_call: -
cdr3_aa: CASSLKQGLGTEAFF
cdr3_nt: TGCGCCAGCAGCTTGAAACAGGGTTTGGGCACTGAAGCTTTCTTT

j_call: TRBJ2-5
clone_size: few
v_call: TRBV9
d_call: TRBD2
cdr3_aa: CASTGLAGDQYF
cdr3_nt: TGTGCCAGCACCGGACTAGCGGGAGACCAGTACTTC

j_call: TRBJ2-7
clone_size: many
v_call: TRBV7-6
d_call: -
cdr3_aa: CASSLGVGASYEQYF
cdr3_nt: TGTGCCAGCAGCTTAGGAGTAGGCGCAAGTTACGAGCAGTACTTC

j_call: TRBJ2-5
clone_size: -
v_call: TRBV25-1
d_call: TRBD2
cdr3_aa: CAGTSGRETQYF
cdr3_nt: TGTGCCGGGACTAGCGGGAGAGAGACCCAGTACTTC

j_call: TRBJ1-1
clone_size: -
v_call: TRBV30
d_call: -
cdr3_aa: CACYYGGLIEAFF
cdr3_nt: TGTGCCTGCTATTACGGGGGATTAATTGAAGCTTTCTTT

j_call: TRBJ2-3
clone_size: -
v_call: TRBV7-8
d_call: -
cdr3_aa: CASSLVSGTGGRTDTQYF
cdr3_nt: TGTGCCAGCAGCTTAGTCTCCGGGACTGGCGGCCGCACAGATACGCAGTATTTT

j_call: TRBJ1-4
clone_size: -
v_call: TRBV9
d_call: -
cdr3_aa: CASSVGEALFF
cdr3_nt: TGTGCCAGCAGCGTAGGAGAAGCACTGTTTTTT

j_call: TRBJ1-6
clone_size: -
v_call: TRBV7-2
d_call: -
cdr3_aa: CASSLRGANGNSPLHF
cdr3_nt: TGTGCCAGCAGCCTGCGGGGGGCCAATGGAAATTCACCCCTCCACTTT

j_call: TRBJ2-1
clone_size: -
v_call: TRBV14
d_call: -
cdr3_aa: CASSQVRDYYNEQFF
cdr3_nt: TGTGCCAGCAGCCAAGTGCGAGACTATTACAATGAGCAGTTCTTC

j_call: TRBJ1-2
clone_size: -
v_call: TRBV2
d_call: TRBD1
cdr3_aa: CASSVRDRDDYGYTF
cdr3_nt: TGTGCCAGCAGTGTCCGGGACAGGGATGACTATGGCTACACCTTC

j_call: TRBJ2-2
clone_size: many
v_call: TRBV4-3
d_call: -
cdr3_aa: CASSPLGGTNGELFF
cdr3_nt: TGCGCCAGCAGCCCCCTTGGAGGGACGAACGGGGAGCTGTTTTTT

j_call: TRBJ2-7
clone_size: -
v_call: TRBV25-1
d_call: -
cdr3_aa: CASSEYNGQCF
cdr3_nt: TGTGCCAGCAGTGAATATAACGGGCAGTGCTTC

j_call: TRBJ2-2
clone_size: many
v_call: TRBV29-1
d_call: TRBD1
cdr3_aa: CSARGQGAGELFF
cdr3_nt: TGCAGCGCTAGGGGACAGGGGGCCGGGGAGCTGTTTTTT

j_call: TRBJ1-5
clone_size: many
v_call: TRBV7-9
d_call: -
cdr3_aa: CASRSGNQPQHF
cdr3_nt: TGTGCCAGCAGATCTGGAAATCAGCCCCAGCATTTT

j_call: TRBJ1-6
clone_size: -
v_call: TRBV11-1
d_call: -
cdr3_aa: CASEAFHF
cdr3_nt: TGTGCCAGCGAAGCATTCCACTTT

j_call: TRBJ2-1
clone_size: -
v_call: TRBV6-6
d_call: TRBD2
cdr3_aa: CATNSGRREGDEQFF
cdr3_nt: TGTGCCACAAACAGCGGGAGGAGAGAGGGGGATGAGCAGTTCTTC